This TCR beta chain was recorded in a study of radiotherapy plus CTLA-4 blockade in lung cancer. TCRdb's copy holds only in-frame clones and misses some; the assay was immunoSEQ multiplex PCR. The repertoire holds 90,000 to 150,000 clones, with 78% as singletons. Trimming took 0 bases from V and 6 from J, leaving 9 bases between them. The germline CDR1 and CDR2 sequences are MNHNS and SASEGT. This CDR3 contains 14 residues. The input for sequencing was peripheral blood, taken from a patient treated with radiotherapy plus ipilimumab. The sequence came from a human donor with non-small cell lung cancer who had a partial response to radiotherapy plus ipilimumab. The V and J genes are TRBV6-1 and TRBJ1-5; D is unresolved. CDR3 in amino acids: CASSEAEGSQPQHF. CDR3 in DNA: TGTGCCAGCAGTGAAGCCGAAGGGAGTCAGCCCCAGCATTTT.